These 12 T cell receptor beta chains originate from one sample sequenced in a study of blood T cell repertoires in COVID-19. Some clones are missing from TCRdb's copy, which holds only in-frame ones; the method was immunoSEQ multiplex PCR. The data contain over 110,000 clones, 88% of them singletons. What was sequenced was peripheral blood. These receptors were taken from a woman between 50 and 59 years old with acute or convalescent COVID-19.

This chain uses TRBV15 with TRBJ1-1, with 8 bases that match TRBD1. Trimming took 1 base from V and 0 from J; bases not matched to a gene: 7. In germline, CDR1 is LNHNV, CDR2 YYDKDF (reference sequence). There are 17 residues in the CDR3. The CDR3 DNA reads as TGTGCCACCAGCAGAGCCGGGACAGGAGTCATGAACACTGAAGCTTTCTTT. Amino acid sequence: CATSRAGTGVMNTEAFF.

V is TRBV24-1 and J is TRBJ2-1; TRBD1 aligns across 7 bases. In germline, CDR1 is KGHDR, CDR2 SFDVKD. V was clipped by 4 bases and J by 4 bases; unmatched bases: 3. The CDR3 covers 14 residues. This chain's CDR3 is CATSESTGYNEQFF. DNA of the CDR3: TGTGCCACCAGTGAGTCGACAGGGTACAATGAGCAGTTCTTC.

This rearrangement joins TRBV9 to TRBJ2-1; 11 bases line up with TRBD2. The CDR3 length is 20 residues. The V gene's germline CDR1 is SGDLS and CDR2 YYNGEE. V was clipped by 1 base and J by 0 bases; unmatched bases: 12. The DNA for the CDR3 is TGTGCCAGCAGCGTAAGACTAGCGGGGCTCCCCCCAAGCTCCTACAATGAGCAGTTCTTC. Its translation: CASSVRLAGLPPSSYNEQFF.

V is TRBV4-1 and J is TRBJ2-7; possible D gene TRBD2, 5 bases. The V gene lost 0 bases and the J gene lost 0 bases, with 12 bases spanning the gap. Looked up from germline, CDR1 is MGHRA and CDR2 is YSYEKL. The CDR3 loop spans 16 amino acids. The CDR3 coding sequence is TGCGCCAGCAGCCAAGATCCGGACTTGAGCTCCTACGAGCAGTACTTC. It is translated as CASSQDPDLSSYEQYF.

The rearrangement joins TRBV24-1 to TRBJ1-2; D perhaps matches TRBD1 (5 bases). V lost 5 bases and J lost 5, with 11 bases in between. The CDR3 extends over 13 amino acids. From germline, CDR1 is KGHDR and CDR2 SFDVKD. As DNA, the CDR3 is TGTGCCACCAGTGGGGGCGTAAAGTATGGCTACACCTTC. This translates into CATSGGVKYGYTF.

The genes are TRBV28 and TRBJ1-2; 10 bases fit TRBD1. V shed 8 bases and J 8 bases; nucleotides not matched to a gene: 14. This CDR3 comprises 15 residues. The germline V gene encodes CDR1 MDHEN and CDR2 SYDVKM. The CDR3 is CASLHGQGGSGGYTF. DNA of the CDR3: TGTGCCAGCCTTCACGGACAGGGGGGATCGGGCGGCTACACCTTC.

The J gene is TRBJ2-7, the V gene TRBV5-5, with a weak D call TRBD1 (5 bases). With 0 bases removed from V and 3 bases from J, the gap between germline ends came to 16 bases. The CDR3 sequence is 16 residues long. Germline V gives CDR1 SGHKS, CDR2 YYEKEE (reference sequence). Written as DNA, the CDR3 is TGTGCCAGCAGCTTGGAGCTCTGGACACAATACTACGAGCAGTACTTC. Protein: CASSLELWTQYYEQYF.

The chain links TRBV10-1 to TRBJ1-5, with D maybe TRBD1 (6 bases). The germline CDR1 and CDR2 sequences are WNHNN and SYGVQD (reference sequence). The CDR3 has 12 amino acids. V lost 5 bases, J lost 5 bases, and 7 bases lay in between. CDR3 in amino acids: CASSKGDQPQHF. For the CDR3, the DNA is TGCGCCAGCAGTAAGGGGGATCAGCCCCAGCATTTT.

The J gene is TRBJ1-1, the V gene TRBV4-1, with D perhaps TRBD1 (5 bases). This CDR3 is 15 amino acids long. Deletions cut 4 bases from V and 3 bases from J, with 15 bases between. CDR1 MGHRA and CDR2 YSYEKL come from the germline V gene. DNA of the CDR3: TGCGCCAGCAGCCGAAAGACAGTCGGTGACACTGAAGCTTTCTTT. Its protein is CASSRKTVGDTEAFF.

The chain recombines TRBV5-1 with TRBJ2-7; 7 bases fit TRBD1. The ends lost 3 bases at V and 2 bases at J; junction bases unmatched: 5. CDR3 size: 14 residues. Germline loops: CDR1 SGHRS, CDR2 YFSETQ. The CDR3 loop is CASSYTGAAYEQYF. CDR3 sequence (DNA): TGCGCCAGCAGCTACACAGGGGCCGCCTACGAGCAGTACTTC.

CDR3 residues: CASSLGSGSRTDTQYF. CDR3 in DNA: TGCGCCAGCAGCTTGGGGAGCGGGAGCCGGACAGATACGCAGTATTTT. V gene TRBV5-1 combines with J gene TRBJ2-3; TRBD2 matches 8 bases. With 0 bases clipped from V and 3 bases from J, the junction kept 6 bases outside the gene matches. CDR1 SGHRS and CDR2 YFSETQ come from the germline V gene. CDR3 length equals 16 residues. The full variable domain, with the rest looked up from reference TRBV5-1 and TRBJ2-3, is KAGVTQTPRYLIKTRGQQVTLSCSPISGHRSVSWYQQTPGQGLQFLFEYFSETQRNKGNFPGRFSGRQFSNSRSEMNVSTLELGDSALYLCASSLGSGSRTDTQYFGPGTRLTVL.

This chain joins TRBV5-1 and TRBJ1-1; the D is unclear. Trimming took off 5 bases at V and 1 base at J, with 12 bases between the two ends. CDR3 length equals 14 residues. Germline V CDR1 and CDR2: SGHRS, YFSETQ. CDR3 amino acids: CASRHPGRNTEAFF. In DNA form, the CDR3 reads TGCGCCAGCAGGCACCCCGGGAGGAACACTGAAGCTTTCTTT. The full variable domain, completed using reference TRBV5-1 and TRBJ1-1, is KAGVTQTPRYLIKTRGQQVTLSCSPISGHRSVSWYQQTPGQGLQFLFEYFSETQRNKGNFPGRFSGRQFSNSRSEMNVSTLELGDSALYLCASRHPGRNTEAFFGQGTRLTVV.